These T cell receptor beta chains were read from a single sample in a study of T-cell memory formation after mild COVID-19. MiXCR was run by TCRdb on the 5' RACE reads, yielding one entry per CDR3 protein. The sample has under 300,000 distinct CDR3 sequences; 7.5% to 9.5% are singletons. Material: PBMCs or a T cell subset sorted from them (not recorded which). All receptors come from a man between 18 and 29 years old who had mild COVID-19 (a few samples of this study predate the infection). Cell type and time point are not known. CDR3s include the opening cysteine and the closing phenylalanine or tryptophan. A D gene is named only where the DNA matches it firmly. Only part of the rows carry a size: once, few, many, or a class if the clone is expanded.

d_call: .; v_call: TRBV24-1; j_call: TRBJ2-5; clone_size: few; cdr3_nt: TGTGCCACCAGTGATTTAGGACACAGCCAAGAGACCCAGTACTTC; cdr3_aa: CATSDLGHSQETQYF
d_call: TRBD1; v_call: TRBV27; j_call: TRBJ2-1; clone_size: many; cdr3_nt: TGTGCCAGCAGTTTAAATTGGGACAGAAACAATGAGCAGTTCTTC; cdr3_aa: CASSLNWDRNNEQFF
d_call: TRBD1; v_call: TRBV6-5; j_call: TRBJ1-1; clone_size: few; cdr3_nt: TGTGCCAGCAGCCTGGACAGGGGCGATGAAGCTTTCTTT; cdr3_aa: CASSLDRGDEAFF
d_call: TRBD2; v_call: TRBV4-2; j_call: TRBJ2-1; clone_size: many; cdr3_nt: TGTGCCAGCAGCCAAGATCTAGGGACTAGCGGGGGGTACAATGAGCAGTTCTTC; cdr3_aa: CASSQDLGTSGGYNEQFF
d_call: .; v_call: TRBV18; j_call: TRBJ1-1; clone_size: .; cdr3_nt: TGTGCCAGCTCACCACCGAGCAGCTACACTGAAGCTTTCTTT; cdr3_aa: CASSPPSSYTEAFF
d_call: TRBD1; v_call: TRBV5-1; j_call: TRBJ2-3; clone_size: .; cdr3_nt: TGCGCCAGCAGCCATATACGGACAGGGATTAGCACAGATACGCAGTATTTT; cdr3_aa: CASSHIRTGISTDTQYF
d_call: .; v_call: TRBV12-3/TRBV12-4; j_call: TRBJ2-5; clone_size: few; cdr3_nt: TGTGCCAGCAGTTCCCGGGGGGCAGAGCGGGAAGAGACCCAGTACTTC; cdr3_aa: CASSSRGAEREETQYF
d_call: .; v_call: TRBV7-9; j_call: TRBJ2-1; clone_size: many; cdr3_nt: TGTGCCAGCAGCTTAGCAGTTGGGTTCTACAATGAGCAGTTCTTC; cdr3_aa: CASSLAVGFYNEQFF
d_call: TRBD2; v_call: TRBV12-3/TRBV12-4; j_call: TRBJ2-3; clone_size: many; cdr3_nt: TGTGCCAGCAGGCCCCCGGGACTAGAAACAGATACGCAGTATTTT; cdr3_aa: CASRPPGLETDTQYF
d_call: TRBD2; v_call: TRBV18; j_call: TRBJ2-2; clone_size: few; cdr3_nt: TGTGCCAGCTCACCGGGGACTACGAACACCGGGGAGCTGTTTTTT; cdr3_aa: CASSPGTTNTGELFF
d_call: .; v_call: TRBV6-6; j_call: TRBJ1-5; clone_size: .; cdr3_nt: TGTGCCAGCAGTTCCCTGGACGGACCGAAAAGCCAGCCCCAGCATTTT; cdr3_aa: CASSSLDGPKSQPQHF
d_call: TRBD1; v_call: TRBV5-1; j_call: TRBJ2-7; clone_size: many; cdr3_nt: TGCGCCAGCAGCTTGGGTACAGGGGCCGAGCAGTACTTC; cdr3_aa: CASSLGTGAEQYF
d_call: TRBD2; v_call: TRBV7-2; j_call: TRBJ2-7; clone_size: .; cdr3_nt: TGTGCCAGCAGCGCAGGACTAGCGGGGTGGGCCTCCTACGAGCAGTACTTC; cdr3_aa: CASSAGLAGWASYEQYF
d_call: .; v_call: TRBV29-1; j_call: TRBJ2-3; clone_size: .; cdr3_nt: TGCAGCGCCAGTCTCGGAAGAGAGGCCTTAGATACGCAGTATTTT; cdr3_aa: CSASLGREALDTQYF
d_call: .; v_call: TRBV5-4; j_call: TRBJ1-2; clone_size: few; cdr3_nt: TGTGCCAGCAGCTCGGACGGGTCCGCAGGCTACACCTTC; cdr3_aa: CASSSDGSAGYTF
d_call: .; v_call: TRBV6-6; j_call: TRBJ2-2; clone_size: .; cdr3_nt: TGTGCCGGCGGACAGCTGAACACCGGGGAGCTGTTTTTT; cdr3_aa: CAGGQLNTGELFF
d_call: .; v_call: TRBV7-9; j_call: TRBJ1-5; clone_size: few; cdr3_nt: TGTGCCAGCAGCGGCGGGATTTGGGGAGGGCCCCAGCATTTT; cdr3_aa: CASSGGIWGGPQHF
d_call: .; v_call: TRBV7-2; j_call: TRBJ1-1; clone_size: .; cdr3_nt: TGTGCCAGCAGAAAACCCCCGAACACTGAAGCTTTCTTT; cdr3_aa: CASRKPPNTEAFF
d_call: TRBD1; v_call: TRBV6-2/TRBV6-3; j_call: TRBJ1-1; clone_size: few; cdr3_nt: TGTGCCAGCAGTAAAACTCCCCTAAACAGGGGAAGAGACACTGAAGCTTTCTTT; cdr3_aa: CASSKTPLNRGRDTEAFF
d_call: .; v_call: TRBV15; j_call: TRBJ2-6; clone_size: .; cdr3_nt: TGTGCCACCAGCAGAGATAAATTGGCTGGGGCCAACGTCCTGACTTTC; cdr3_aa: CATSRDKLAGANVLTF
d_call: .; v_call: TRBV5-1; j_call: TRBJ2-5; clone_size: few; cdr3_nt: TGCGCCAGCAGCTTGGAACTAGCTGAAGAGACCCAGTACTTC; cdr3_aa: CASSLELAEETQYF
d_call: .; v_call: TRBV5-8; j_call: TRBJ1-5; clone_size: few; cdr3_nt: TGTGCCAGCAGCTTCTGGAACCCCGATCAGCCCCAGCATTTT; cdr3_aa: CASSFWNPDQPQHF
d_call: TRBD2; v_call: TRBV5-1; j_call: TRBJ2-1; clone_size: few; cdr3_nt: TGCGCCAGCAGGTACAGTTATGGGACTAAAAACAATGAGCAGTTCTTC; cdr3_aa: CASRYSYGTKNNEQFF
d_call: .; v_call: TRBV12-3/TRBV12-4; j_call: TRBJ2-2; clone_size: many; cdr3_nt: TGTGCCAGCAGTACAGGGAACACCGGGGAGCTGTTTTTT; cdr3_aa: CASSTGNTGELFF
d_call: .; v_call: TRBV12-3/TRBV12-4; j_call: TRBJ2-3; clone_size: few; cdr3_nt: TGTGCCAGCAGTTTAGGCCAATTACGCACAGATACGCAGTATTTT; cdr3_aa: CASSLGQLRTDTQYF
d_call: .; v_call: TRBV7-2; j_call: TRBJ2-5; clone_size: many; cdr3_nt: TGTGCCAGCAGCTGGCGACAGAGGGAGACCCAGTACTTC; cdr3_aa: CASSWRQRETQYF
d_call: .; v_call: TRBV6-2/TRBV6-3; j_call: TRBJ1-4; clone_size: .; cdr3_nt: TGTGCCAGCAGTTACTCCAACCTCGATACCCGGAGATCCTCCGTTGAAAAACTGTTTTTT; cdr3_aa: CASSYSNLDTRRSSVEKLFF
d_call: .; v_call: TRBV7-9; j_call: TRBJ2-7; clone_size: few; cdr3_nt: TGTGCCAGCAGCTTAGGGGAAGGGCGCGAGCAGTACTTC; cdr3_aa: CASSLGEGREQYF
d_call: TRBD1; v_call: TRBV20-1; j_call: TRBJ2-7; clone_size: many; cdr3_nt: TGCAGTGCTAGAGATAGGGACAGAGACCTTGGCGAGCAGTACTTC; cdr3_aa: CSARDRDRDLGEQYF
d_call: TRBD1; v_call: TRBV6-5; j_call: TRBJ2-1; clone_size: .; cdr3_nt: TGTGCCAGCAGGGGACAGTTAGCTAACAATGAGCAGTTCTTC; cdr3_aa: CASRGQLANNEQFF
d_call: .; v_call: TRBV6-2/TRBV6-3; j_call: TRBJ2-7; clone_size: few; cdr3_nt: TGTGCCAGCACAACGACCAGGACGATGATCTACGAGCAGTACTTC; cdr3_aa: CASTTTRTMIYEQYF
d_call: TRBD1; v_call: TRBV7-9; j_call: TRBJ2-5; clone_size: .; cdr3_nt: TGTGCCAGCAGCTTAATGACAGGGGGGTCTCAAGAGACCCAGTACTTC; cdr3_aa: CASSLMTGGSQETQYF
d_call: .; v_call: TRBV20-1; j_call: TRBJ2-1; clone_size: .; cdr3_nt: TGCAGTGCTAGAGATCCTGGGGGGCCTGAGCAGTTCTTC; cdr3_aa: CSARDPGGPEQFF
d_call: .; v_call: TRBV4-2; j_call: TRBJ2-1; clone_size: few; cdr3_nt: TGTGCCAGCAGCCTTGCTAACTTGGGGAATGAGCAGTTCTTC; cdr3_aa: CASSLANLGNEQFF
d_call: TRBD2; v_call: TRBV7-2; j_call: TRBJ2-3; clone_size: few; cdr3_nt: TGTGCCAGCAGCTTATCAGTCGCGGGGGCAGATACGCAGTATTTT; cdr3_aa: CASSLSVAGADTQYF